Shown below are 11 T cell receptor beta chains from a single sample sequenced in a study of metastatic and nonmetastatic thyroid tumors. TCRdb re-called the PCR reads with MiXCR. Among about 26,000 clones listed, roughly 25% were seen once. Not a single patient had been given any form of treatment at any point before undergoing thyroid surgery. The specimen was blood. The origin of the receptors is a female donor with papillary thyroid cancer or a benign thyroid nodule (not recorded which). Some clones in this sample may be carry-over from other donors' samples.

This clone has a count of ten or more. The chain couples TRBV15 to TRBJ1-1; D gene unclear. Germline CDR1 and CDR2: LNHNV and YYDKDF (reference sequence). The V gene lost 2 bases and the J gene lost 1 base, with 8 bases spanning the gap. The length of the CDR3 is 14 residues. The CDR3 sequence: CATSRPDSNTEAFF. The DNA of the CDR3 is TGTGCCACCAGCAGACCAGATTCGAACACTGAAGCTTTCTTT. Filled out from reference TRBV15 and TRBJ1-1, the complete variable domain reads DAMVIQNPRYQVTQFGKPVTLSCSQTLNHNVMYWYQQKSSQAPKLLFHYYDKDFNNEADTPDNFQSRRPNTSFCFLDIRSPGLGDTAMYLCATSRPDSNTEAFFGQGTRLTVV.

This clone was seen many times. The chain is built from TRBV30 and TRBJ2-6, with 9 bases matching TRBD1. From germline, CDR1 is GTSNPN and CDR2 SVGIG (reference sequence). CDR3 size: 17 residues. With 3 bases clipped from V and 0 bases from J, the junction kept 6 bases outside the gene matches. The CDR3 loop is CAWSGGTGSSGANVLTF. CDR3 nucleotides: TGTGCCTGGAGCGGCGGGACAGGGAGCTCTGGGGCCAACGTCCTGACTTTC.

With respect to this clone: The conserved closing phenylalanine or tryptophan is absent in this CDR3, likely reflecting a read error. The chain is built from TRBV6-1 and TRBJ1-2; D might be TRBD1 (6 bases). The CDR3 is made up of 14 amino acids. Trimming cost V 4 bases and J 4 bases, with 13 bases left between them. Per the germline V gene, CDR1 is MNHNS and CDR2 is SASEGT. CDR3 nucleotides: TGTGCCAGCAGTGTAGGGGGGGCTGCCTATGGCTACACCCTA. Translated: CASSVGGAAYGYTL.

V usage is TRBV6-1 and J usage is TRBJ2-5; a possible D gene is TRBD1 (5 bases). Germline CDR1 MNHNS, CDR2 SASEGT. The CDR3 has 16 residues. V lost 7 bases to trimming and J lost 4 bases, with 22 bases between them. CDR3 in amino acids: CASIDPPHGAGETQYF. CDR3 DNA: TGTGCCAGCATTGATCCTCCTCATGGGGCTGGAGAGACCCAGTACTTC.

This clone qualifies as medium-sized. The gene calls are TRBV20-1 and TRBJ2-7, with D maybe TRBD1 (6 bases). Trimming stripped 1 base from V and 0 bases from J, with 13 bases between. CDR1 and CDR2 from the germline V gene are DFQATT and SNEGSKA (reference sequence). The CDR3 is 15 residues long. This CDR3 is CSARGWDIVSYEQYF. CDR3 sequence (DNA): TGCAGTGCTAGAGGATGGGACATCGTCTCCTACGAGCAGTACTTC.

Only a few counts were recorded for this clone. CDR3 loop: CASSWNGNTEAFF. The CDR3 bases are TGTGCCAGCAGCTGGAACGGGAACACTGAAGCTTTCTTT. This rearrangement joins TRBV5-5 to TRBJ1-1; D unresolved. Deletions cut 3 bases from V and 1 base from J, with 7 bases between. In germline, CDR1 is SGHKS, CDR2 YYEKEE (reference sequence). The CDR3 extends over 13 amino acids.

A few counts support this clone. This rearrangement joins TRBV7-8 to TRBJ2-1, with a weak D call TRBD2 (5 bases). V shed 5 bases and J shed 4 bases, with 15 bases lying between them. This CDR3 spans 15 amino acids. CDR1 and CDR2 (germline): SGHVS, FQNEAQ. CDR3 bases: TGTGCCAGCAGCCTGGAAGGACTCCCGTACAATGAGCAGTTCTTC. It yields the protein CASSLEGLPYNEQFF.

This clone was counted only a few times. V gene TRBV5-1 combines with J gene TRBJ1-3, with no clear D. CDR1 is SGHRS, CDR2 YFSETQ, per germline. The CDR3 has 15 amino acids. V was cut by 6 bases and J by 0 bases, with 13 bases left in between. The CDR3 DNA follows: TGCGCCAGCAAAGGAGAGGTATGCTCTGGAAACACCATATATTTT. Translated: CASKGEVCSGNTIYF.

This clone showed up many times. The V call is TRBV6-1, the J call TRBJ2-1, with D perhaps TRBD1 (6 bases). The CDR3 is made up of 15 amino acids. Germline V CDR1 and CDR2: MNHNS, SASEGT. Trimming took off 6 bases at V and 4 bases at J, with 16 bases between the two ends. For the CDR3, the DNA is TGTGCCAGCAGGCGACAGGATGAATCTTACAATGAGCAGTTCTTC. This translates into CASRRQDESYNEQFF.

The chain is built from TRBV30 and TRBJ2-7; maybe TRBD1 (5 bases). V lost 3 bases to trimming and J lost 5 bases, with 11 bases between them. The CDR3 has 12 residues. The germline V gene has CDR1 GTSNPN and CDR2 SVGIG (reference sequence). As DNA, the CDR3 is TGTGCCTGGAGCCAGGGTATCCACGAGCAGTACTTC. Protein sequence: CAWSQGIHEQYF. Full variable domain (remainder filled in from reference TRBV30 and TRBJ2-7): SQTIHQWPATLVQPVGSPLSLECTVEGTSNPNLYWYRQAAGRGLQLLFYSVGIGQISSEVPQNLSASRPQDRQFILSSKKLLLSDSGFYLCAWSQGIHEQYFGPGTRLTVT.

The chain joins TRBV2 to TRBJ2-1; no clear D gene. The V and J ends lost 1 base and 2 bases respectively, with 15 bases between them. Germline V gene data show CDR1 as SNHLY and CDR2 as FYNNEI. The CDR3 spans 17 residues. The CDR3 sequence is CASSEEVALRTYNEQFF. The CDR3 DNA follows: TGTGCCAGCAGTGAAGAGGTGGCCCTAAGGACCTACAATGAGCAGTTCTTC. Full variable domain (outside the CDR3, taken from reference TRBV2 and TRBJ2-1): EPEVTQTPSHQVTQMGQEVILRCVPISNHLYFYWYRQILGQKVEFLVSFYNNEISEKSEIFDDQFSVERPDGSNFTLKIRSTKLEDSAMYFCASSEEVALRTYNEQFFGPGTRLTVL.